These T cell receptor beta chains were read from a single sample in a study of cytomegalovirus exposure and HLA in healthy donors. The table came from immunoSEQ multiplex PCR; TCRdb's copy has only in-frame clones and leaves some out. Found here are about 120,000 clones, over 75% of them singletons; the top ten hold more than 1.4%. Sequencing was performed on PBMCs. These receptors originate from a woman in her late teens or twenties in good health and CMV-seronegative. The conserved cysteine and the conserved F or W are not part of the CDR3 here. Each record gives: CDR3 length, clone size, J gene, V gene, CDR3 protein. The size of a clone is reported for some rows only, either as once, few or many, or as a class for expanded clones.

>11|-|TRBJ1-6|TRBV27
ASKGREDSPLH
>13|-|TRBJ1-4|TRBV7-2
ASSLARDEYEKLF
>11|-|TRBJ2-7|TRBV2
ASTRDSSLEQY
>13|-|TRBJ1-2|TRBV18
ASSDLRTGESGYT
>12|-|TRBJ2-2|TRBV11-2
ASSFSGGTGELF
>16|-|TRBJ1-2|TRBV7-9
ASSLDSDSSDSNYGYT
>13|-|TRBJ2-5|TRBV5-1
ASSFRGDYQETQY
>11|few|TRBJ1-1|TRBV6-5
ASSWDFTAEAF
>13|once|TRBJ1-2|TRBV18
ASSPPARGTGGYT
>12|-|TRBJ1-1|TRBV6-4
ASSAQGTNTEAF
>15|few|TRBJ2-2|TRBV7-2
ASSFGRLAGRGGELF